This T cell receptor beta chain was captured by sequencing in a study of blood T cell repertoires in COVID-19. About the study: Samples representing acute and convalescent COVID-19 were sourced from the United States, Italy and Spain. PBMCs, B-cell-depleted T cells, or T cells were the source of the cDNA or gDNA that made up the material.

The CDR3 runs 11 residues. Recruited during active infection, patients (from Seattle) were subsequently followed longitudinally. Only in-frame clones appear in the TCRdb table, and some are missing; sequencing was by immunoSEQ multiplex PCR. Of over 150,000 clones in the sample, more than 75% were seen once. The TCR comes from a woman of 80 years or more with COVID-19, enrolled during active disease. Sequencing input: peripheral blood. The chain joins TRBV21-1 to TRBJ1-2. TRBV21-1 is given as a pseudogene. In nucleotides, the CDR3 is TGTGCCAGCAGCAAGGAGTATGGCTACACCTTC. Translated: CASSKEYGYTF.